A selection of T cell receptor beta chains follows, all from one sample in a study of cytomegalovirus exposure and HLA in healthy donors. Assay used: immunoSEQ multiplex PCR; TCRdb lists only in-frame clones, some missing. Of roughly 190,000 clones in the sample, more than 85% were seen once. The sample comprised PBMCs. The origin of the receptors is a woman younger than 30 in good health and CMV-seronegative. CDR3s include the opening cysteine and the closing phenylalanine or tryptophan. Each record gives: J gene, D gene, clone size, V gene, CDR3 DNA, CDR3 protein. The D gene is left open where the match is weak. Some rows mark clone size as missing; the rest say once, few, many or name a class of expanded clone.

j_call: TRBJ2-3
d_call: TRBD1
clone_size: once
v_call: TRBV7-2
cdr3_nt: TGTGCCAGCAGCTCCATGCGGACAGGCTCAGATACGCAGTATTTT
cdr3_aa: CASSSMRTGSDTQYF

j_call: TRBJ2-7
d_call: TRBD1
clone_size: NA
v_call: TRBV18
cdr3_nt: TGTGCCAGCTCACCGTCCTCGACAGGGGTCGAGCAGTACTTC
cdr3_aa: CASSPSSTGVEQYF

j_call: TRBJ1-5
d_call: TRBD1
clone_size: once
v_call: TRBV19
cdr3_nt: TGTGCCAGTATGCGGGACAGGGGAGCTAGCAATCAGCCCCAGCATTTT
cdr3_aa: CASMRDRGASNQPQHF

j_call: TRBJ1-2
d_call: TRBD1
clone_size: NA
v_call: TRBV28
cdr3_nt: TGTGCCAGCAGTTTAAATCAAGGACAGGGGATCTATGGCTACACCTTC
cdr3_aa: CASSLNQGQGIYGYTF

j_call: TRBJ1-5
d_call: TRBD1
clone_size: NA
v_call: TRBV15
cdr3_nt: TGTGCCACCAGCAGAGATAGGGGGCTAAGTCAGCCCCAGCATTTT
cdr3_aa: CATSRDRGLSQPQHF

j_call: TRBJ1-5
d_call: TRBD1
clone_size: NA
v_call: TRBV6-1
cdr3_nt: TGTGCCAGCAATCCCGGGGGCAGGGGGAATCAGCCCCAGCATTTT
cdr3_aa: CASNPGGRGNQPQHF

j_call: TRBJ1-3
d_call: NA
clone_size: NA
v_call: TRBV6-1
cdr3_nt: TGTGCCAGCAGTGAAGCAGGGGGTTCTGGAAACACCATATATTTT
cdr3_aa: CASSEAGGSGNTIYF

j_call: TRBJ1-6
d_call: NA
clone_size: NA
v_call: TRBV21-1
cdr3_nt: TGTGCCAGGGTCGACAGGGGTAATTCACCCCTCCACTTT
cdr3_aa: CARVDRGNSPLHF

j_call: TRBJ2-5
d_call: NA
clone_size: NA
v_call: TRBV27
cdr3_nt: TGTGCCAGCAGTTTCCGACTTGGGGAGACCCAGTACTTC
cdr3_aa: CASSFRLGETQYF

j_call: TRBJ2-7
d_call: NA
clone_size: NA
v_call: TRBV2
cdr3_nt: TGTGCCAGCAGATACAGCTCCTACGAGCAGTACTTC
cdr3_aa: CASRYSSYEQYF

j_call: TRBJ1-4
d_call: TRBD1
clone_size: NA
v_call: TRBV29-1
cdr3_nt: TGCAGCGTCCGGGACAGGGTAGAAGAAAAACTGTTTTTT
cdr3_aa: CSVRDRVEEKLFF

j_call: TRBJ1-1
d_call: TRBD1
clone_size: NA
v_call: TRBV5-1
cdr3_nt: TGCGCCAGCAGCCCAGCGGGACAGGGGGCCACTGAAGCTTTCTTT
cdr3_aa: CASSPAGQGATEAFF

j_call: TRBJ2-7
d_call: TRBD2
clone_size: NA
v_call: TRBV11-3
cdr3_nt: TGTGCCAGCAGTAAAGCGGGGTACGAGCAGTACTTC
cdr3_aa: CASSKAGYEQYF

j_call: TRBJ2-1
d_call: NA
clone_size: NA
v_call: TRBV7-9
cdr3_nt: TGTGCCAGCAGCTTGACGCAGGGTAACAATGAGCAGTTCTTC
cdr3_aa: CASSLTQGNNEQFF

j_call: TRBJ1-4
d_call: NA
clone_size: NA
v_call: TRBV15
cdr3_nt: TGTGCCACCAGCAGAGACCGGGGAGGGGAAAAACTGTTTTTT
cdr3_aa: CATSRDRGGEKLFF

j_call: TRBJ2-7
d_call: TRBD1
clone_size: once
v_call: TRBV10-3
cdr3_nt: TGTGCCATCAGTGAGTCAGGGACAGGGGGTTACGAGCAGTACTTC
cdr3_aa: CAISESGTGGYEQYF

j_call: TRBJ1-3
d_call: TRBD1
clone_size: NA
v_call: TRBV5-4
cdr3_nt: TGTGCCAGCAGCGGGCCCAACAGGGGGACTGGAAACACCATATATTTT
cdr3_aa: CASSGPNRGTGNTIYF

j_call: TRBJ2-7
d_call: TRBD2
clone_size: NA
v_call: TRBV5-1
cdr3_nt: TGCGCCAGCAGCTTGGGGACTAGCGGGAGCTACGAGCAGTACTTC
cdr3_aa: CASSLGTSGSYEQYF